Below, one TCR beta chain is given with its context. TCRdb reworked the 5' RACE reads into one entry per CDR3 protein, no DNA. The table lists around 470,000 distinct CDR3 sequences. The CDR3 consists of 13 residues. Germline lookup yields CDR1 SNHLY and CDR2 FYNNEI. These data come from a study of T cells expressing NK-cell markers. Study-level background: Sequenced donors, eight in total, included seven who were HCMV-seropositive and one who was seronegative.

This chain links TRBV2 with TRBJ2-2; without DNA, the TCRdb call of TRBD1 cannot be checked. The source material was blood T cells: a sorted CD56 or NKG2C T cell subset, CD4+ or CD8+ T cells, or bulk PBMC T cells (not recorded which). This clonotype was obtained from a woman aged 45 to 65 in good health. CDR3 residues: CASRMGGIGELFF. The complete variable domain, with remaining parts taken from reference TRBV2 and TRBJ2-2, reads EPEVTQTPSHQVTQMGQEVILRCVPISNHLYFYWYRQILGQKVEFLVSFYNNEISEKSEIFDDQFSVERPDGSNFTLKIRSTKLEDSAMYFCASRMGGIGELFFGEGSRLTVL.